The 28 T cell receptor beta chains given below trace back to one sample, sequenced in a study of T cell changes during pregnancy in multiple sclerosis. The table came from immunoSEQ multiplex PCR; TCRdb's copy has only in-frame clones and leaves some out. The sample lists 40,000 to 50,000 clones, just under 95% occurring once. This specimen consisted of CD4+ T cells from peripheral blood mononuclear cells, obtained in the third trimester of pregnancy. These receptors were collected from a female donor with multiple sclerosis, enrolled in a pregnancy study.

The V gene is TRBV7-3, the J gene TRBJ1-1; D remains ambiguous. Germline assignment: CDR1 SGHTA and CDR2 FQGTGA. The CDR3 consists of 14 residues. V was cut by 6 bases and J by 2 bases, with 13 bases left in between. The CDR3 is CASSSSGINTEAFF. For the CDR3, the DNA is TGTGCCAGCAGTTCGTCAGGTATCAACACTGAAGCTTTCTTT.

The chain uses TRBV5-4 and TRBJ2-6; 8 bases are shared with TRBD2. J lost 4 bases, V lost 4 bases, and 7 bases had no gene match. CDR1 and CDR2 from the germline V gene are SGHNT and YYREEE (reference sequence). This CDR3 contains 16 residues. In nucleotides, the CDR3 is TGTGCCAGCAGCATCCCTAGCGGGTGGGGGGCCAACGTCCTGACTTTC. Protein sequence: CASSIPSGWGANVLTF. Supplemented by reference TRBV5-4 and TRBJ2-6, the full variable domain reads ETGVTQSPTHLIKTRGQQVTLRCSSQSGHNTVSWYQQALGQGPQFIFQYYREEENGRGNFPPRFSGLQFPNYSSELNVNALELDDSALYLCASSIPSGWGANVLTFGAGSRLTVL.

The chain uses TRBV7-2 and TRBJ2-1, with 9 nucleotides matching TRBD2. CDR3 length: 18 amino acids. The V gene end was trimmed by 4 bases and the J gene end by 5 bases; junction bases not matched to a gene: 15. Per germline, CDR1 SGHTA and CDR2 FQGNSA. The DNA for the CDR3 is TGTGCCAGCAGCTCCACCAGGGCGGGACTAGCAGGCCACAATGAGCAGTTCTTC. Translated: CASSSTRAGLAGHNEQFF. The complete variable domain, with remaining parts taken from reference TRBV7-2 and TRBJ2-1, reads GAGVSQSPSNKVTEKGKDVELRCDPISGHTALYWYRQSLGQGLEFLIYFQGNSAPDKSGLPSDRFSAERTGGSVSTLTIQRTQQEDSAVYLCASSSTRAGLAGHNEQFFGPGTRLTVL.

V usage is TRBV27 and J usage is TRBJ2-7; 8 bases fit TRBD2. Trimming at V came to 7 bases and at J to 2 bases, leaving 4 bases not matched to a gene. Looked up from germline, CDR1 is MNHEY and CDR2 is SMNVEV (reference sequence). CDR3 length equals 13 residues. This CDR3 reads CASTRSGTYEQYF. The CDR3 region has the DNA TGTGCCAGCACCCGTAGCGGGACCTACGAGCAGTACTTC.

This chain connects TRBV6-1 to TRBJ2-5; the D gene is possibly TRBD1 (5 bases). V lost 1 base and J lost 1, with 7 bases in between. This CDR3 spans 14 amino acids. Per germline, CDR1 MNHNS and CDR2 SASEGT. The CDR3 spells CASSEGGPQETQYF. Here the CDR3 DNA reads TGTGCCAGCAGTGAAGGGGGCCCCCAAGAGACCCAGTACTTC.

V gene TRBV5-1 combines with J gene TRBJ2-3; the match to TRBD2 covers 10 bases. Trimming cost V 4 bases and J 4 bases; bases outside gene matches: 0. The CDR3 length is 13 residues. From germline, CDR1 is SGHRS and CDR2 YFSETQ. The CDR3 DNA sequence: TGCGCCAGCAGCGGACTAGCGGCAGATACGCAGTATTTT. This translates into CASSGLAADTQYF.

The V and J genes are TRBV2 and TRBJ2-5; 8 bases fit TRBD1. The DNA matches TRBJ2-7 better at its end, which makes the J call doubtful. The germline V gene encodes CDR1 SNHLY and CDR2 FYNNEI. There are 15 residues in the CDR3. The CDR3 here is CASSEGTGRGDEQYF. DNA of the CDR3: TGTGCCAGCAGTGAAGGGACAGGGAGAGGCGACGAGCAGTACTTC.

The chain is built from TRBV29-1 and TRBJ1-2, with 9 bases lining up with TRBD1. Germline CDR1 and CDR2: SQVTM and ANQGSEA. The V and J ends lost 6 bases and 8 bases, in that order; junction bases with no gene match: 7. The CDR3 length is 12 residues. In DNA form, the CDR3 reads TGCAGCGTGGCCGGGACAGGGTGGGGCTACACCTTC. It translates to CSVAGTGWGYTF.

The CDR3 sequence is CASSFLSGSTQYF. Written as DNA, the CDR3 is TGTGCCAGCAGCTTCCTTAGCGGGAGTACGCAGTATTTT. V usage is TRBV13 and J usage is TRBJ2-3; TRBD2 aligns across 9 bases. This CDR3 region has 13 residues. The J segment lost 8 bases and the V segment lost 3 bases, leaving 3 bases of the junction unmatched. The V gene's germline CDR1 is PRHDT and CDR2 FYEKMQ (reference sequence).

The V call is TRBV5-6, the J call TRBJ2-2, with D perhaps matching TRBD1 (6 bases). Germline V lookup: CDR1 SGHDT, CDR2 YYEEEE. The CDR3 runs to 18 residues. Trimming cost V 0 bases and J 3 bases, with 18 bases left between them. The CDR3 coding sequence is TGTGCCAGCAGCTTGGAGGGGGTAAACATAGGCTACACCGGGGAGCTGTTTTTT. It translates to CASSLEGVNIGYTGELFF.

The chain combines TRBV7-2 with TRBJ2-1, with D possibly matching TRBD1 (6 bases). Looked up from germline, CDR1 is SGHTA and CDR2 is FQGNSA. V shed 2 bases and J shed 5 bases, with 10 bases lying between them. The CDR3 has 14 amino acids. Here the CDR3 DNA reads TGTGCCAGCAGCTTACAGGGGTCAGACAATGAGCAGTTCTTC. Translated, it gives CASSLQGSDNEQFF. The full variable domain, in which reference TRBV7-2 and TRBJ2-1 provide the parts outside the CDR3, is GAGVSQSPSNKVTEKGKDVELRCDPISGHTALYWYRQSLGQGLEFLIYFQGNSAPDKSGLPSDRFSAERTGGSVSTLTIQRTQQEDSAVYLCASSLQGSDNEQFFGPGTRLTVL.

This clone was observed once. The chain employs TRBV6-1 and TRBJ2-1; the match to TRBD2 covers 12 bases. Germline trimming cut 4 bases from V and 5 bases from J; bases unmatched to any gene: 9. Per the germline V gene, CDR1 is MNHNS and CDR2 is SASEGT. The CDR3 is 17 residues long. The chain's CDR3 is CASSGLAGEGGNNEQFF. For the CDR3, the DNA is TGTGCCAGCAGTGGACTAGCGGGAGAAGGGGGTAACAATGAGCAGTTCTTC.

The rearrangement joins TRBV5-1 to TRBJ2-7; 7 bases are shared with TRBD2. The CDR3 extends over 15 amino acids. The junction had 9 bases not matched to a gene; V was cut back by 1 base and J by 5 bases. In germline, CDR1 is SGHRS, CDR2 YFSETQ. The CDR3, as DNA: TGCGCCAGCAGCTTGAGGCGGGAGCGGCCCCACGAGCAGTACTTC. Amino acid sequence: CASSLRRERPHEQYF. The variable domain in full, with the rest retrieved from reference TRBV5-1 and TRBJ2-7, is KAGVTQTPRYLIKTRGQQVTLSCSPISGHRSVSWYQQTPGQGLQFLFEYFSETQRNKGNFPGRFSGRQFSNSRSEMNVSTLELGDSALYLCASSLRRERPHEQYFGPGTRLTVT.

The chain carries TRBV11-2 and TRBJ2-7, with D tentatively TRBD2 (5 bases). CDR3 size: 11 residues. In germline, CDR1 is SGHAT, CDR2 FQNNGV. V was shortened by 5 bases and J by 4 bases, with 6 bases between the two germline ends. This chain's CDR3 is CASSPGYEQYF. The DNA for the CDR3 is TGTGCCAGCAGCCCGGGGTACGAGCAGTACTTC.

J is TRBJ2-4 and V is TRBV14; 10 nucleotides agree with TRBD2. This CDR3 is 18 amino acids long. J lost 8 bases, V lost 2 bases, and 15 bases had no gene match. From germline, CDR1 is SGHDN and CDR2 FVKESK. The CDR3: CASSQSRRAGGDGDIQYF. CDR3 nucleotide sequence: TGTGCCAGCAGCCAATCGAGACGAGCGGGGGGGGATGGAGACATTCAGTACTTC.

The gene calls are TRBV19 and TRBJ1-5; possible D gene TRBD1, 6 bases. CDR3 length: 15 residues. V was cut by 6 bases and J by 0 bases, with 12 bases left in between. From germline, CDR1 is LNHDA and CDR2 SQIVND (reference sequence). The CDR3 spells CASSTDRLSNQPQHF. For the CDR3, the DNA is TGTGCCAGTAGCACGGACAGACTTAGCAATCAGCCCCAGCATTTT.

Here the CDR3 DNA reads TGTGCCAGCAGTTTACTCGGGGACACTGAAGCTTTCTTT. Its translation: CASSLLGDTEAFF. The chain joins TRBV28 to TRBJ1-1; D unclear. CDR3 size: 13 residues. V was pared by 2 bases and J by 3 bases, with 7 bases between. Germline lookup yields CDR1 MDHEN and CDR2 SYDVKM. The full variable domain, with the rest looked up from reference TRBV28 and TRBJ1-1, is DVKVTQSSRYLVKRTGEKVFLECVQDMDHENMFWYRQDPGLGLRLIYFSYDVKMKEKGDIPEGYSVSREKKERFSLILESASTNQTSMYLCASSLLGDTEAFFGQGTRLTVV.

This clone has a single count. The CDR3, as DNA: TGTGCCAGCACGGAGGGACAGACTAACTATGGCTACACCTTC. It encodes CASTEGQTNYGYTF. The chain links TRBV7-9 to TRBJ1-2; 7 nucleotides line up with TRBD1. Trimming removed 7 bases from V and 0 bases from J; junction bases left unmatched: 5. The CDR3 loop spans 14 amino acids. CDR1 and CDR2 from the germline V gene are SEHNR and FQNEAQ (reference sequence).

CDR3 DNA: TGTGCCAGCAGTTTATCACGCGGGGGAATTCTCTACGAGCAGTACTTC. Its translation: CASSLSRGGILYEQYF. This chain uses TRBV28 with TRBJ2-7; 7 positions match TRBD2. The CDR3 runs to 16 residues. CDR1 and CDR2 from the germline V gene are MDHEN and SYDVKM. V lost 1 base and J lost 3; bases outside the gene matches: 9.

The CDR3 sequence: CASSLRRAAYEQYF. CDR3 bases: TGTGCCAGCTCATTAAGGAGAGCGGCTTACGAGCAGTACTTC. V gene TRBV18 combines with J gene TRBJ2-7; the D gene is possibly TRBD2 (5 bases). V was trimmed by 5 bases and J by 4 bases, leaving 15 bases between them. Germline loops: CDR1 KGHSH, CDR2 LQKENI. The CDR3 length is 14 residues.

The rearrangement uses TRBV25-1 and TRBJ1-4; 7 bases align to TRBD1. V trimming: 3 bases; J trimming: 7 bases; junction bases outside the gene matches: 11. The germline CDR1 and CDR2 sequences are MGHDK and SYGVNS. The CDR3 consists of 16 residues. DNA for the CDR3: TGTGCCAGCAGTGATCCACAGGGGCTTGGGAGTGAAAAACTGTTTTTT. It translates to CASSDPQGLGSEKLFF.

The chain employs TRBV11-3 and TRBJ1-3, with D possibly matching TRBD1 (5 bases). CDR1 and CDR2 from the germline V gene are SGHNT and YENEEA. This CDR3 has 15 residues. V was pared by 5 bases and J by 4 bases, with 15 bases between. The CDR3, as DNA: TGTGCCAGCAGCACCCAGGACACAGGAGGAAACACCATATATTTT. It is translated as CASSTQDTGGNTIYF.

This clone was detected a few times. This chain connects TRBV18 to TRBJ1-1, with 11 bases fitting TRBD1. V shed 6 bases, J shed 5 bases, and the junction held 8 bases outside the gene matches. CDR1 is KGHSH and CDR2 is LQKENI in the germline V gene. This CDR3 has 15 residues. The CDR3 loop is CASSGTGGLWTEAFF. DNA for the CDR3: TGTGCCAGCTCCGGGACAGGGGGTTTGTGGACTGAAGCTTTCTTT.

The chain joins TRBV7-9 to TRBJ1-1; D is possibly TRBD1 (5 bases). Germline CDR1 SEHNR, CDR2 FQNEAQ (reference sequence). This CDR3 spans 16 amino acids. Deletions cut 2 bases from V and 5 bases from J, with 18 bases between. CDR3 coding DNA: TGTGCCAGCAGCTTACCAGGGTTGGGATCTACTACTGAAGCTTTCTTT. It encodes CASSLPGLGSTTEAFF.

The chain combines TRBV29-1 with TRBJ1-3, with 7 nucleotides matching TRBD1. CDR1 is SQVTM, CDR2 ANQGSEA, per germline. With 6 bases clipped from V and 5 bases from J, the junction kept 7 bases outside the gene matches. There are 13 residues in the CDR3. The CDR3 DNA reads as TGCAGCGTGGAACTACAGGGGCGAAACACCATATATTTT. It yields the protein CSVELQGRNTIYF.

The chain uses TRBV5-1 and TRBJ2-3; perhaps TRBD2 as D (5 bases). Germline V gene data show CDR1 as SGHRS and CDR2 as YFSETQ. V shed 1 base and J shed 2 bases, with 17 bases lying between them. This CDR3 has 17 amino acids. The CDR3 region has the DNA TGCGCCAGCAGCTTGAGCGGACCTACTGGGTTCACAGATACGCAGTATTTT. This translates into CASSLSGPTGFTDTQYF.

The rearrangement uses TRBV4-3 and TRBJ2-2, with D tentatively TRBD1 (6 bases). Trimming removed 1 base from V and 4 bases from J, with 13 bases in between. The CDR3 runs to 16 residues. Germline V gene lookup returns CDR1 LGHNA and CDR2 YSLEER. The CDR3 reads CASSQAIGTTTGELFF. In DNA, the CDR3 is TGCGCCAGCAGCCAAGCTATTGGGACAACCACCGGGGAGCTGTTTTTT.

V usage is TRBV5-5 and J usage is TRBJ2-7; 9 bases are shared with TRBD2. With 0 bases clipped from V and 3 bases from J, the junction kept 1 base outside the gene matches. CDR1 and CDR2 from the germline V gene are SGHKS and YYEKEE (reference sequence). The CDR3 runs to 14 residues. The CDR3 protein is CASSLASGNYEQYF. CDR3 in DNA: TGTGCCAGCAGCTTGGCTAGCGGGAACTACGAGCAGTACTTC.